This is a list of T cell receptor beta chains from one sample in a study of blood T cell repertoires in COVID-19. This table comes from immunoSEQ multiplex PCR, and its TCRdb copy is limited to in-frame clones, with some not included. The sample lists under 80,000 clones; around 90% were seen once. The sequencing input was peripheral blood. The receptors derive from a man between 65 and 85 years old with acute or convalescent COVID-19. Each CDR3 is given with its conserved first and last residue. D genes are given only for firm matches. Some rows have no size entry. The others give once, few or many, or a class for an expanded clone.

CDR3aa,CDR3nt,j_gene,v_gene,d_gene,abundance
CASLPSGRWTGGSADTQYF,TGTGCCAGCCTTCCTAGTGGCCGCTGGACAGGGGGCTCTGCAGATACGCAGTATTTT,TRBJ2-3,TRBV5-6,TRBD1,NA
CASSHPPRTGRTGELFF,TGTGCCAGCAGCCACCCCCCCCGGACAGGCCGTACCGGGGAGCTGTTTTTT,TRBJ2-2,TRBV3-1/TRBV3-2,TRBD1,NA
CASSPLGVRTDTQYF,TGTGCCAGCAGCCCCCTCGGGGTCAGGACAGATACGCAGTATTTT,TRBJ2-3,TRBV7-9,NA,NA
CASSERTGNQPQHF,TGTGCCAGCAGCGAAAGGACAGGGAATCAGCCCCAGCATTTT,TRBJ1-5,TRBV7-6,TRBD1,NA
CASRSDSGGSYF,TGTGCCAGCAGATCAGACAGCGGGGGATCCTACTTC,TRBJ2-7,TRBV5-4,TRBD2,NA
CASSGAILTGGNTEAFF,TGTGCCAGCAGCGGGGCTATCTTGACAGGGGGGAACACTGAAGCTTTCTTT,TRBJ1-1,TRBV5-4,TRBD1,few
CASRSGSMGQPQHF,TGTGCCAGTCGATCCGGGTCTATGGGTCAGCCCCAGCATTTT,TRBJ1-5,TRBV28,NA,NA
CSAISGVEQFF,TGCAGTGCCATTAGCGGGGTTGAGCAGTTCTTC,TRBJ2-1,TRBV20-1,TRBD2,NA
CSARRLAGYNEQFF,TGCAGCGCCCGGAGACTAGCGGGTTACAATGAGCAGTTCTTC,TRBJ2-1,TRBV29-1,TRBD2,few
CASSYSRDRGRHEQYF,TGTGCCAGCAGTTACTCCCGGGACAGGGGTAGACACGAGCAGTACTTC,TRBJ2-7,TRBV6-5,TRBD1,once
CASSQFDRGDYGYTF,TGCGCCAGCAGCCAATTTGACAGGGGGGACTATGGCTACACCTTC,TRBJ1-2,TRBV4-1,TRBD1,NA
CASSSDSAYSTDTQYF,TGTGCCAGCTCATCCGACAGCGCCTATAGCACAGATACGCAGTATTTT,TRBJ2-3,TRBV18,NA,NA
CASSYSPQDFYGYTF,TGTGCCAGCAGTTACTCGCCCCAGGATTTCTATGGCTACACCTTC,TRBJ1-2,TRBV6-5,NA,NA
CASSSPAGGNVEQYF,TGTGCCAGCAGCTCTCCCGCAGGGGGTAATGTCGAGCAGTACTTC,TRBJ2-7,TRBV9,TRBD1,NA
CASSFSLDREGPQHF,TGTGCCAGCAGTTTTTCACTGGACAGGGAGGGTCCCCAGCATTTT,TRBJ1-5,TRBV28,TRBD1,NA
CASSVSSGTSTDTQYF,TGTGCCAGCAGCGTATCTAGCGGGACTAGCACAGATACGCAGTATTTT,TRBJ2-3,TRBV3-1/TRBV3-2,TRBD2,NA
CASSPLETQYF,TGTGCCAGCTCTCCCCTGGAGACCCAGTACTTC,TRBJ2-5,TRBV18,NA,NA
CASNQGVGQPQHF,TGTGCCAGCAATCAGGGGGTCGGTCAGCCCCAGCATTTT,TRBJ1-5,TRBV6-5,TRBD1,NA
CASSGPSRGSLYNEQFF,TGTGCCAGCAGTGGGCCTAGTAGGGGGTCTCTCTACAATGAGCAGTTCTTC,TRBJ2-1,TRBV2,NA,NA
CATSIGQGFDYGYTF,TGTGCCACCAGCATCGGACAGGGATTCGACTATGGCTACACCTTC,TRBJ1-2,TRBV15,TRBD1,once
CASSTIVTGEKLFF,TGTGCCAGTAGTACCATCGTCACAGGGGAAAAACTGTTTTTT,TRBJ1-4,TRBV19,NA,once
CASSPRGAALFF,TGTGCCAGCAGCCCCCGAGGAGCGGCGCTGTTTTTT,TRBJ2-2,TRBV9,NA,NA
CAISDPGHVNEKLFF,TGTGCCATCAGTGACCCGGGACACGTTAATGAAAAACTGTTTTTT,TRBJ1-4,TRBV10-3,NA,NA
CASSELAGGPGELFF,TGTGCCAGCAGTGAACTAGCGGGGGGGCCCGGGGAGCTGTTTTTT,TRBJ2-2,TRBV6-1,TRBD2,NA
CASSRGLAGMTLIHEQFF,TGTGCCAGCAGTCGGGGACTAGCGGGTATGACATTAATACATGAGCAGTTCTTC,TRBJ2-1,TRBV28,TRBD2,NA
CASSFRGGMGILF,TGTGCCAGCAGTTTCCGGGGGGGTATGGGAATCCTCTTT,TRBJ1-1,TRBV27,NA,NA
CASSFGGHSTEAFF,TGTGCCAGCAGCTTCGGGGGGCATAGCACTGAAGCTTTCTTT,TRBJ1-1,TRBV7-2,NA,NA
CASSPDRDLFGNTIYF,TGTGCCAGCTCCCCGGACAGGGATCTCTTTGGAAACACCATATATTTT,TRBJ1-3,TRBV18,TRBD1,NA
CSVATGVGQPQHF,TGCAGCGTTGCCACAGGGGTTGGGCAGCCCCAGCATTTT,TRBJ1-5,TRBV29-1,TRBD1,NA
CASSRRARNHYEQYF,TGTGCCAGCAGCCGGCGGGCCAGGAATCACTACGAGCAGTACTTC,TRBJ2-7,TRBV14,NA,NA
CASSESWGTGGILDTQYF,TGCGCCAGCAGTGAGTCTTGGGGGACAGGGGGCATCTTAGATACGCAGTATTTT,TRBJ2-3,TRBV10-2,TRBD1,NA
CASSLALREQYF,TGTGCCAGCAGCTTAGCGCTGCGGGAGCAGTACTTC,TRBJ2-7,TRBV7-9,NA,once
CASSVGFRISTDTQYF,TGTGCCAGCAGCGTAGGTTTCAGGATTAGCACAGATACGCAGTATTTT,TRBJ2-3,TRBV9,NA,NA
CASSGLMHPQGDTEAFF,TGTGCCAGCTCAGGTCTGATGCACCCTCAAGGGGACACTGAAGCTTTCTTT,TRBJ1-1,TRBV18,NA,NA
CASSLDSGVTGELFF,TGTGCCAGCAGCTTGGATAGCGGGGTTACCGGGGAGCTGTTTTTT,TRBJ2-2,TRBV5-4,TRBD2,few
CASSPDLGGGKDEQYF,TGTGCCAGCAGCCCAGATCTCGGGGGGGGCAAAGACGAGCAGTACTTC,TRBJ2-7,TRBV9,TRBD2,NA
CAISEWETNEKLFF,TGTGCCATCAGTGAGTGGGAGACTAATGAAAAACTGTTTTTT,TRBJ1-4,TRBV10-3,NA,NA
CASSAAGQGGNEQFF,TGCGCCAGCAGCGCGGCGGGACAGGGTGGCAATGAGCAGTTCTTC,TRBJ2-1,TRBV5-1,TRBD1,NA
CACKKGAQMGDTQYF,TGTGCCTGTAAGAAGGGGGCACAAATGGGAGATACGCAGTATTTT,TRBJ2-3,TRBV3-1/TRBV3-2,TRBD1,NA
CATSDPGTDGNTIYF,TGTGCCACCAGTGATCCTGGGACAGATGGAAACACCATATATTTT,TRBJ1-3,TRBV24-1,TRBD1,NA